These 29 T cell receptor beta chains share one sample of origin, sequenced in a study of blood T cell repertoires in COVID-19. The data were produced by immunoSEQ multiplex PCR, yet TCRdb's version contains in-frame clones alone and is incomplete. The sample lists 100,000 to 150,000 clones; 70% to 90% were seen once. What was sequenced was PBMCs or T cells enriched from blood (not recorded which). These receptors originate from a woman between 50 and 59 years old who had recovered from COVID-19.

The chain is built from TRBV7-3 and TRBJ1-2; 8 nucleotides align to TRBD1. Germline CDR1 SGHTA, CDR2 FQGTGA. J was trimmed by 6 bases and V by 4 bases; bases with no gene match: 4. This CDR3 is built from 13 residues. The CDR3 loop reads CASSSTGGDGYTF. As DNA, the CDR3 is TGTGCCAGCAGCTCAACAGGGGGTGATGGCTACACCTTC.

The chain uses TRBV6-5 and TRBJ1-5; TRBD1 matches 7 bases. Germline V CDR1 and CDR2: MNHEY, SVGAGI. Trimming cost V 5 bases and J 5 bases; bases outside gene matches: 9. This CDR3 comprises 15 residues. The CDR3: CASSQFRTGYQPQHF. In DNA form, the CDR3 reads TGTGCCAGCAGTCAGTTCCGGACAGGATATCAGCCCCAGCATTTT.

The V gene is TRBV5-1, the J gene TRBJ2-5; TRBD2 is a possible D gene (6 bases). With 4 bases removed from V and 4 bases from J, the gap between germline ends came to 17 bases. Looked up from germline, CDR1 is SGHRS and CDR2 is YFSETQ. This CDR3 has 15 residues. DNA of the CDR3: TGCGCCAGCAGCCCAGGAGGGGCCCCCGCAGAGACCCAGTACTTC. Amino acids: CASSPGGAPAETQYF.

A single count supports this clone. The genes are TRBV19 and TRBJ2-3; tentative D call: TRBD2 (5 bases). V shed 7 bases and J shed 2 bases, with 13 bases lying between them. Germline V gene data show CDR1 as LNHDA and CDR2 as SQIVND (reference sequence). This CDR3 is built from 14 residues. The CDR3 spells CASNRDRATDTQYF. The DNA of the CDR3 is TGTGCCAGTAACCGGGATCGAGCCACAGATACGCAGTATTTT. The whole variable domain, remainder taken from reference TRBV19 and TRBJ2-3, is DGGITQSPKYLFRKEGQNVTLSCEQNLNHDAMYWYRQDPGQGLRLIYYSQIVNDFQKGDIAEGYSVSREKKESFPLTVTSAQKNPTAFYLCASNRDRATDTQYFGPGTRLTVL.

This chain links TRBV10-1 with TRBJ2-3; 9 bases align to TRBD2. This CDR3 comprises 15 residues. The V gene end was trimmed by 3 bases and the J gene end by 2 bases; junction bases not matched to a gene: 3. Germline-derived CDR1 and CDR2 are WNHNN and SYGVQD (reference sequence). CDR3 loop: CASSDSGLATDTQYF. The DNA of the CDR3 is TGCGCCAGCAGTGACTCGGGACTAGCCACAGATACGCAGTATTTT.

The V and J genes are TRBV4-1 and TRBJ2-5, with D possibly being TRBD1 (5 bases). The CDR3 runs to 16 residues. Deletions cut 3 bases from V and 2 bases from J, with 16 bases between. Germline loops: CDR1 MGHRA, CDR2 YSYEKL. CDR3 sequence reads: CASSHHPDTVQETQYF. Written as DNA, the CDR3 is TGCGCCAGCAGCCACCACCCGGACACCGTTCAAGAGACCCAGTACTTC.

This chain links TRBV5-4 with TRBJ2-3; weak D call: TRBD2 (5 bases). CDR3 size: 15 residues. V shed 0 bases and J shed 6 bases, with 14 bases lying between them. The germline V gene encodes CDR1 SGHNT and CDR2 YYREEE (reference sequence). CDR3 loop: CASSLDAGPMDTQYF. The DNA for the CDR3 is TGTGCCAGCAGCTTGGACGCGGGCCCCATGGATACGCAGTATTTT. Using reference TRBV5-4 and TRBJ2-3 for the parts outside the CDR3, the full variable domain is ETGVTQSPTHLIKTRGQQVTLRCSSQSGHNTVSWYQQALGQGPQFIFQYYREEENGRGNFPPRFSGLQFPNYSSELNVNALELDDSALYLCASSLDAGPMDTQYFGPGTRLTVL.

The chain employs TRBV4-1 and TRBJ2-1, with 11 bases aligning to TRBD1. Looked up from germline, CDR1 is MGHRA and CDR2 is YSYEKL. This CDR3 contains 16 residues. J was trimmed by 8 bases and V by 5 bases; bases with no gene match: 11. The CDR3 sequence: CASSIPGTGGFYEQFF. The CDR3 DNA reads TGCGCCAGCAGCATCCCCGGGACAGGGGGTTTCTATGAGCAGTTCTTC.

The chain carries TRBV2 and TRBJ2-1, with no clear D. Per the germline V gene, CDR1 is SNHLY and CDR2 is FYNNEI. Trimming took 7 bases from V and 3 from J, leaving 4 bases between them. The CDR3 covers 11 residues. CDR3 sequence (DNA): TGTGCCAGCACGTACTACAATGAGCAGTTCTTC. Its translation is CASTYYNEQFF.

This clone was observed once. The J gene is TRBJ1-5, the V gene TRBV3-1 (or the pseudogene TRBV3-2), with 7 bases matching TRBD1. The CDR3 loop spans 14 amino acids. Trimming cost V 3 bases and J 4 bases; bases outside gene matches: 3. Germline-derived CDR1 and CDR2 are LGHDT and YNNKEL (reference sequence). The CDR3 here is CASSQGQMNQPQHF. CDR3 nucleotide sequence: TGTGCCAGCAGCCAGGGACAGATGAATCAGCCCCAGCATTTT.

This clone was seen only once. V gene TRBV18 combines with J gene TRBJ1-1; 7 nucleotides match TRBD1. CDR1 is KGHSH, CDR2 LQKENI, per germline. V trimming: 3 bases; J trimming: 8 bases; junction bases outside the gene matches: 0. CDR3 length: 11 residues. The CDR3 DNA reads as TGTGCCAGCTCACCGGACAGGGAAGCTTTCTTT. Translation: CASSPDREAFF.

The chain has TRBV15 and TRBJ2-7; no firm D call. V dropped 4 bases and J dropped 3 bases, with 4 bases sitting between them. The V gene's germline CDR1 is LNHNV and CDR2 YYDKDF (reference sequence). The CDR3 has 11 residues. The CDR3, as DNA: TGTGCCACCAGCAACTACTACGAGCAGTACTTC. Translation: CATSNYYEQYF.

The chain uses TRBV6-6 and TRBJ1-5, with D maybe TRBD1 (6 bases). The CDR3 totals 13 residues. V was cut by 6 bases and J by 1 base, with 7 bases left in between. Germline CDR1 is MNHNY and CDR2 is SVGAGI (reference sequence). CDR3 region: CASSTGSNQPQHF. The CDR3 bases are TGTGCCAGCAGCACAGGGAGCAATCAGCCCCAGCATTTT.

This clone was counted once. This chain uses TRBV3-1 (or the pseudogene TRBV3-2) with TRBJ1-1, with TRBD1 matching over 7 bases. The J segment lost 4 bases and the V segment lost 4 bases, leaving 9 bases of the junction unmatched. The CDR3 covers 15 residues. Looked up from germline, CDR1 is LGHDT and CDR2 is YNNKEL (reference sequence). For the CDR3, the DNA is TGTGCCAGCAGCCCTTTCTCAGGGGGAATCACTGAAGCTTTCTTT. It specifies CASSPFSGGITEAFF.

The gene calls are TRBV9 and TRBJ1-5; D remains unclear. This CDR3 contains 17 residues. V was trimmed by 0 bases and J by 0 bases, leaving 13 bases between them. CDR1 is SGDLS, CDR2 YYNGEE, per germline. The CDR3 is CASSVGGGGHSNQPQHF. The CDR3 coding sequence is TGTGCCAGCAGCGTAGGAGGCGGAGGGCATAGCAATCAGCCCCAGCATTTT.

This clone was recorded a few times. The V gene is TRBV2, the J gene TRBJ1-5; TRBD1 might be the D (6 bases). Germline V gives CDR1 SNHLY, CDR2 FYNNEI. V lost 6 bases and J lost 7, with 19 bases in between. This CDR3 has 15 amino acids. CDR3 bases: TGTGCCAGCAGAACGAGGGGGGGGGCCCAGCAGCCCCAGCATTTT. It codes for CASRTRGGAQQPQHF.

This clone was found once. This sequence joins TRBV4-3 and TRBJ1-3, with no clear D. Germline values: CDR1 LGHNA, CDR2 YSLEER. Deletions cut 2 bases from V and 1 base from J, with 3 bases between. The CDR3 length is 13 residues. Here the CDR3 reads CASSQSSGNTIYF. CDR3 DNA sequence: TGCGCCAGCAGCCAATCATCTGGAAACACCATATATTTT.

DNA for the CDR3: TGTGCCAGCAGCGTAGTGGCAGACACAGATACGCAGTATTTT. This gives the protein CASSVVADTDTQYF. J is TRBJ2-3 and V is TRBV9; D remains unclear. V was trimmed by 0 bases and J by 2 bases, leaving 7 bases between them. Germline CDR1 and CDR2: SGDLS and YYNGEE. The CDR3 totals 14 residues. Full variable domain (missing parts from reference TRBV9 and TRBJ2-3): DSGVTQTPKHLITATGQRVTLRCSPRSGDLSVYWYQQSLDQGLQFLIQYYNGEERAKGNILERFSAQQFPDLHSELNLSSLELGDSALYFCASSVVADTDTQYFGPGTRLTVL.

This clone is a singleton in its sample. The chain uses TRBV21-1 and TRBJ1-1. TRBV21-1 is designated a pseudogene. The CDR3 totals 17 residues. The CDR3, as DNA: TGTGCCAGCAGCAAAGCGGCCGGGGAGTGTATCGGCACTGAAGCTTTCTTT. It specifies CASSKAAGECIGTEAFF.

J is TRBJ1-2 and V is TRBV19; no clear D. The V end lost 4 bases, the J end lost 8 bases, and 17 bases lay between the germline ends. Germline loops: CDR1 LNHDA, CDR2 SQIVND (reference sequence). CDR3 length equals 14 residues. CDR3 region: CASSTSGGLAGYTF. The CDR3 bases are TGTGCCAGTAGTACCTCTGGAGGGCTCGCCGGCTACACCTTC. Based on the CDR3 plus reference TRBV19 and TRBJ1-2, the full variable domain is DGGITQSPKYLFRKEGQNVTLSCEQNLNHDAMYWYRQDPGQGLRLIYYSQIVNDFQKGDIAEGYSVSREKKESFPLTVTSAQKNPTAFYLCASSTSGGLAGYTFGSGTRLTVV.

The sample holds one count of this clone. This rearrangement joins TRBV19 to TRBJ1-5; 9 nucleotides agree with TRBD1. This CDR3 comprises 15 residues. Germline lookup yields CDR1 LNHDA and CDR2 SQIVND (reference sequence). Trimming removed 6 bases from V and 6 bases from J; junction bases left unmatched: 9. DNA of the CDR3: TGTGCCAGTAGAAACCGGGACAGGGAGTTTCAGCCCCAGCATTTT. Its protein is CASRNRDREFQPQHF.

V is TRBV7-3 and J is TRBJ2-5, with TRBD1 matching over 10 bases. J was trimmed by 5 bases and V by 5 bases; bases with no gene match: 8. Germline V CDR1 and CDR2: SGHTA, FQGTGA. The CDR3 extends over 15 amino acids. This CDR3 is CASSPDRGRAETQYF. The DNA for the CDR3 is TGTGCCAGCAGCCCCGACAGGGGGCGCGCTGAGACCCAGTACTTC.

The genes are TRBV15 and TRBJ1-2, with TRBD1 matching over 9 bases. This CDR3 has 15 residues. With V trimmed by 2 bases and J by 7 bases, 8 bases remained unmatched. Germline CDR1 reads LNHNV; CDR2 reads YYDKDF (reference sequence). The CDR3 is CATSRTGGAVSGYTF. The CDR3 bases are TGTGCCACCAGCAGAACAGGGGGCGCGGTTTCTGGCTACACCTTC.

This clone was seen a few times. The V call is TRBV3-1 (or the pseudogene TRBV3-2), the J call TRBJ1-2, with D possibly being TRBD1 (5 bases). Per germline, CDR1 LGHDT and CDR2 YNNKEL (reference sequence). The CDR3 covers 15 residues. V was cut by 2 bases and J by 0 bases, with 10 bases left in between. CDR3 nucleotides: TGTGCCAGCAGCCAACAGGGCGTTACTAACTATGGCTACACCTTC. It encodes CASSQQGVTNYGYTF.

In the case of this clone: This CDR3 is also generated by other DNA sequences in the sample. The rearrangement joins TRBV7-3 to TRBJ2-1; possible D gene TRBD1, 5 bases. This CDR3 spans 14 amino acids. Germline loops: CDR1 SGHTA, CDR2 FQGTGA. Trimming removed 5 bases from V and 0 bases from J, with 8 bases in between. CDR3 bases: TGTGCCAGCAGCCTTACAGGCTCCTACAATGAGCAGTTCTTC. Its translation: CASSLTGSYNEQFF.

This chain links TRBV18 with TRBJ1-1; no reliable D call. Germline V gene data show CDR1 as KGHSH and CDR2 as LQKENI. The V and J ends lost 1 base and 4 bases respectively, with 7 bases between them. The CDR3 is made up of 13 amino acids. This CDR3 reads CASSPRQVTEAFF. CDR3 DNA: TGTGCCAGCTCACCACGCCAGGTCACTGAAGCTTTCTTT.

This clone was seen only a few times. This chain uses TRBV29-1 with TRBJ2-1, with a weak D call TRBD1 (5 bases). Germline CDR1 is SQVTM and CDR2 is ANQGSEA. This CDR3 is built from 12 residues. V lost 2 bases and J 8 bases, leaving 10 bases between the germline ends. CDR3 nucleotides: TGCAGCGTTGAAAGGGGCTCCGATGAGCAGTTCTTC. Residues: CSVERGSDEQFF.

V is TRBV6-6 and J is TRBJ2-7; D is unresolved. The CDR3 contains 13 residues. V dropped 4 bases and J dropped 6 bases, with 13 bases sitting between them. Germline V CDR1 and CDR2: MNHNY, SVGAGI (reference sequence). The CDR3 spells CASSFIEPPEQYF. For the CDR3, the DNA is TGTGCCAGCAGTTTTATAGAACCACCCGAGCAGTACTTC.

This sequence joins TRBV29-1 and TRBJ2-1; D gene unclear. The CDR3 spans 12 residues. V was cut by 3 bases and J by 4 bases, with 7 bases left in between. Germline CDR1 is SQVTM and CDR2 is ANQGSEA. The CDR3 DNA is TGCAGCGTTGAGGGCAGATACAATGAGCAGTTCTTC. It codes for CSVEGRYNEQFF.